The clone carrying this T cell receptor beta chain was detected many times. Germline assignment: CDR1 LNHNV and CDR2 YYDKDF (reference sequence). With 5 bases clipped from V and 2 bases from J, the junction kept 5 bases outside the gene matches. The length of the CDR3 is 14 residues. TCRdb independently ran MiXCR on the RT-PCR reads; one entry per CDR3 protein. The sample carries more than 550,000 distinct CDR3 sequences, 12% to 15% recorded once. Sequenced material: memory CD4+ T cells from blood. The genes are TRBV15 and TRBJ2-7, with 8 bases that match TRBD1. The sequence derives from a female donor in good health, serving as a healthy control. The CDR3 bases are TGTGCCACCAGCCATTCAGGGGGCACCTACGAGCAGTACTTC. Residues: CATSHSGGTYEQYF.